This T cell receptor beta chain was profiled in a study of neurological immune-mediated disorders (dated by TCRdb to the late 2010s). At the level of the whole study: Peripheral blood TCR-beta repertoires from patients with HTLV-I-associated myelopathy (HAM/TSP), patients with multiple sclerosis, and healthy controls were compared in the study using UMI-based sequencing. Alongside PBMC samples, the set of some 100 TCR-beta libraries contained longitudinal samples, technical triplicates, and paired CD4+ and CD8+ T-cell subsets that had been sorted. Technical triplicate libraries were sequenced to precisely calculate how much the frequency of each individual clone varied. The cohort comprised some 71 subjects: some 15 HAM/TSP patients, around 35 multiple sclerosis patients and around 20 healthy controls. What the authors observed across the whole study: Expanded clones from different subjects shared no identical CDR3 amino acid sequences, which suggests that TCR-beta repertoires were private in all groups. The highest TCR clonal expansion was observed in HAM/TSP patients, whereas the lowest was observed in MS patients, even when compared with healthy controls.

cDNA was synthesized by template-switch 5'RACE using a primer with a 10-nucleotide random unique molecular identifier that tagged each TCR transcript. Each sequencing run produced over 160 million TCR-beta sequences covering 15-18 subjects. The RNeasy kit was used for extraction of total RNA. TCR-beta VDJ regions were amplified with primers for the TCR constant region and the 5'RACE anchor, using the KAPA Real-time Library Amplification kit. Sample indexes and Illumina adaptors were added in a first PCR, and a second PCR then increased library yield. After Ampure bead purification, the roughly 650 bp TCR product was size-selected on a 2% E-gel SizeSelection system. Before pooling, libraries had their quality checked on a Bioanalyzer, their concentration measured with Qubit, and their quantity determined with the Kapa Library Quantification kit. An Illumina HiSeq 2500 sequenced the libraries paired-end 2 x 150 bp. To increase sequence diversity, roughly 24-30% phiX was spiked into each library pool. The authors processed their data as follows. Quality-filtered reads were processed with the UMI-based MiGEC pipeline, and over 90% of raw TCR sequences were removed by the MiGEC pipeline during error correction. IMGT germline references were used for alignment of VDJ genes, and clonotypes were defined by a unique CDR3 amino acid sequence together with V-J genes. Clonal expansion, Shannon diversity and CDR3 relatedness were evaluated with VDJtools (CalcPairwiseDistances, ClusterSamples), while phylogenetic trees were built in CLCbio workbench. Expanded clones were defined as having at least 8 unique UMIs, based on coefficient-of-variation modelling across technical triplicates. Clones were called with MiXCR by TCRdb after fastp trimmed the public reads at Q25, and only in-frame beta chains were retained. Duplicate CDR3 protein sequences are folded into a single record with the most common DNA and genes. TCRdb's processing, not the authors', yielded these V and J calls. The sample profile shows roughly 57,000 distinct CDR3 sequences; nearly 25% of them were found once. Under 5.5% of the sample goes to the ten largest clones.

CDR1 and CDR2 (SGHRS, YFSETQ) derive from the germline V gene. The CDR3 starts with the cysteine, ends with the phenylalanine, and has 16 residues. This entry keeps only the CDR3 DNA: 48 bases, framed from base 1. V loses 3 bases of germline sequence and J loses 3 bases, and the interval between the two ends is 18 bases. As regards this clonotype: No cognate antigen has been identified for it. No base qualities exist here, and no much larger clone lies one base off it.

Taken with the paper, the label for time point translates to: technical triplicate 2. For unsorted PBMC libraries, 2 million PBMCs were used after storage in RNAlater at -80 degrees C until RNA extraction. PBMCs were separated from peripheral blood using Ficoll-Hypaque density gradient centrifugation and then cryopreserved in liquid nitrogen. This TCR derives from a man in his sixties with HTLV-1-associated myelopathy (HAM/TSP). The material sequenced was PBMCs. The chain uses TRBV5-1 and TRBJ1-1; TRBD1 is perhaps the D gene, given 5 matching bases. The CDR3 corresponds to CASSWGVVIGDTEAFF. The DNA reads as follows: TGCGCCAGCAGCTGGGGGGTCGTGATAGGAGACACTGAAGCTTTCTTT.